Listed below are T cell receptor beta chains from one sample, sequenced in a study of vaccination and CD4 T cells after COVID-19. Their target antigens are unknown. MiXCR was run by TCRdb on the PCR reads, yielding one entry per CDR3 protein. In the table there are 13,000 or so distinct CDR3 sequences, approximately 58% of which are singletons. The source material was CD4+ T cells from blood, cultured in vitro. The receptors stem from a human donor who had recovered from COVID-19. CDR3s include the opening cysteine and the closing phenylalanine or tryptophan. The order of the fields is CDR3 DNA, CDR3 protein, J gene, D gene, V gene, clone size. D genes are given only for firm matches. Clone size is not always given. Where it is, it says once, few, many or a class for expanded clones.

TGTGCCACAAAACAGAGTGATACGCAGTATTTT	CATKQSDTQYF	TRBJ2-3	-	TRBV24-1	-
TGTGCCACCAGTGATTCATGGACAGCTAGCAATCAGCCCCAGCATTTT	CATSDSWTASNQPQHF	TRBJ1-5	-	TRBV24-1	-
TGTGCCAGCAGTACCTGGGGACTAGCGGGGAAAGAGACCCAGTACTTC	CASSTWGLAGKETQYF	TRBJ2-5	TRBD2	TRBV12-3/TRBV12-4	-
TGTGCCAGCAGCCAGGGGGGACTACCCACCTACGAGCAGTACTTC	CASSQGGLPTYEQYF	TRBJ2-7	-	TRBV7-2	-
TGTGCCTGGAAACCTCAGGGAAACACAGATACGCAGTATTTT	CAWKPQGNTDTQYF	TRBJ2-3	-	TRBV30	-
TGTGCCAGCAGCTTGCGACCAAAAGAGACCCAGTACTTC	CASSLRPKETQYF	TRBJ2-5	-	TRBV5-6	-
TGTGCCAGCAGTGTGCGGACAGGGGGGTCCGGGGAGCTGTTTTTT	CASSVRTGGSGELFF	TRBJ2-2	TRBD1	TRBV12-3/TRBV12-4	-
TGTGCCAGCAGTTCGAGCGGTCTCAACTATGGCTACACCTTC	CASSSSGLNYGYTF	TRBJ1-2	-	TRBV27	few
TGCAGTGCTAGAGATGTTCGACTCTACGAGCAGTACTTC	CSARDVRLYEQYF	TRBJ2-7	-	TRBV20-1	-
TGTGCCAGCAGCCCAGTGGGGTCTTCCTACGAGCAGTACTTC	CASSPVGSSYEQYF	TRBJ2-7	-	TRBV11-2	-
TGCAGTGCTTCCTTCGGGTCCTACAATGAGCAGTTCTTC	CSASFGSYNEQFF	TRBJ2-1	-	TRBV20-1	-
TGCAGTGCTAGAGATCCAACAGGGGGCGGGGAGACCCAGTACTTC	CSARDPTGGGETQYF	TRBJ2-5	TRBD1	TRBV20-1	-
TGTGCCATCAGCCCCGGCAACACCGGGGAGCTGTTTTTT	CAISPGNTGELFF	TRBJ2-2	-	TRBV10-3	-
TGCAGTGCTAGAGTCCTAGCGGGAGGCTTCTCCTACGAGCAGTACTTC	CSARVLAGGFSYEQYF	TRBJ2-7	TRBD2	TRBV20-1	-
TGTGCCACCACAACCGGGGTTGCGGGTAATTCACCCCTCCACTTT	CATTTGVAGNSPLHF	TRBJ1-6	-	TRBV6-1	few
TGTGCCAGCAGCCAAAGGAGACTTGGAGATACGCAGTATTTT	CASSQRRLGDTQYF	TRBJ2-3	-	TRBV14	-
TGCAGCGTTCGGACAGGATCGGACATTCAGTACTTC	CSVRTGSDIQYF	TRBJ2-4	TRBD1	TRBV29-1	-
TGCAGTGTTCCGACCGGGGGGTGGTACGAGCAGTACTTC	CSVPTGGWYEQYF	TRBJ2-7	TRBD2	TRBV20-1	-
TGTGCCAGTAGAACCTTCCTAGCGGGAGGGCCACATACGCAGTATTTT	CASRTFLAGGPHTQYF	TRBJ2-3	TRBD2	TRBV19	-
TGTGCCAGCAGCTCCGAATCAACACTCTCCTACAATGAGCAGTTCTTC	CASSSESTLSYNEQFF	TRBJ2-1	-	TRBV7-2	-
TGTGCCAGCAGTGACGGCGGGAGGGACACCGGGGAGCTGTTTTTT	CASSDGGRDTGELFF	TRBJ2-2	TRBD2	TRBV6-4	medium-sized
TGTGCCAGCAGGCCCCGGGGACAGGGCCCAGACGGCTCACCCCTCCACTTT	CASRPRGQGPDGSPLHF	TRBJ1-6	TRBD1	TRBV6-1	-
TGTGCCACCCCTCCCGGGACAAGATACAATGAGCAGTTCTTC	CATPPGTRYNEQFF	TRBJ2-1	-	TRBV24-1	medium-sized
TGTGCCAGCAGCAGAAGACCACCGGGACAGGGGGGGGAGACCCAGTACTTC	CASSRRPPGQGGETQYF	TRBJ2-5	TRBD1	TRBV7-3	-
TGTGCCAATGGGTGGGAAAAAAGGGGCTATGGCTACACCTTC	CANGWEKRGYGYTF	TRBJ1-2	-	TRBV21-1	-
TGTGCCAGCAGTTCCCTCTATAGCTCCTACGAGCAGTACTTC	CASSSLYSSYEQYF	TRBJ2-7	-	TRBV6-5	-
TGTGCCAGCAGCTTATTGGCTAGCGGGAGACTTCAAGAGACCCAGTACTTC	CASSLLASGRLQETQYF	TRBJ2-5	TRBD2	TRBV7-9	once
TGTGCCAGCAGCGCCGGACAGTCTGGGGCCAACGTCCTGACTTTC	CASSAGQSGANVLTF	TRBJ2-6	-	TRBV6-4	few
TGCAGTGCTAGCGGAAAGGGCGGGGGATCCTACGAGCAGTACTTC	CSASGKGGGSYEQYF	TRBJ2-7	TRBD2	TRBV20-1	-
TGTGCCAGCTCACCACGGGGCGCGAACACCGGGGAGCTGTTTTTT	CASSPRGANTGELFF	TRBJ2-2	-	TRBV18	-
TGTGCCAGCAGCGGGGACAGGAGGAGCTATAATTCACCCCTCCACTTT	CASSGDRRSYNSPLHF	TRBJ1-6	TRBD1	TRBV5-4	-
TGTGCCAGCACCCAAGGGGGGGGACTAATCTCTGGAAACACCATATATTTT	CASTQGGGLISGNTIYF	TRBJ1-3	-	TRBV6-1	few
TGTGCCAGCAGCCCAAGTGGGGGAGAGACCCAGTACTTC	CASSPSGGETQYF	TRBJ2-5	-	TRBV9	-
TGTGCCAGCAGCCTAGGGCCAACGACAGGGATTGAGACCCAGTACTTC	CASSLGPTTGIETQYF	TRBJ2-5	TRBD1	TRBV11-2	few
TGTGCCAGCAGTCAAAGACAGTTGCGGGATAGCAATCAGCCCCAGCATTTT	CASSQRQLRDSNQPQHF	TRBJ1-5	-	TRBV6-1	-
TGTGCCACAACGACTAGCGGGAGAAAAGAGACCCAGTACTTC	CATTTSGRKETQYF	TRBJ2-5	TRBD2	TRBV10-3	-
TGTGCCAGCAGTTACTCGCGACTAAGCTCGGAGACCCAGTACTTC	CASSYSRLSSETQYF	TRBJ2-5	-	TRBV6-5	few
TGTGCCAGCAGCTTCCAAGGACAGGAGCAGCCCCAGCATTTT	CASSFQGQEQPQHF	TRBJ1-5	TRBD1	TRBV7-2	-
TGTGCCAGCAGCTTTGGGAGGACAGGGAAGGACACCGGGGAGCTGTTTTTT	CASSFGRTGKDTGELFF	TRBJ2-2	TRBD1	TRBV7-9	-
TGCAGTGCTAGACAGGGGGCTGGAGGCTACACCTTC	CSARQGAGGYTF	TRBJ1-2	TRBD1	TRBV20-1	-
TGTGCCAGCAGCCAAGATGGGGGGCTAGCGGGAGGGCGGGAGCAGTTCTTC	CASSQDGGLAGGREQFF	TRBJ2-1	TRBD2	TRBV3-1	-
TGTGCCAGCAGACCCTCTGGGGCCAACGTCCTGACTTTC	CASRPSGANVLTF	TRBJ2-6	-	TRBV27	-
TGTGCCAGCATGGGACCAAGAAACAATGAGCAGTTCTTC	CASMGPRNNEQFF	TRBJ2-1	-	TRBV6-1	-
-	CASSTSDTQYF	TRBJ2-3	-	TRBV12-3/TRBV12-4	-
TGTGCCAGCAACGACAGGGGCACAAATAGCAATCAGCCCCAGCATTTT	CASNDRGTNSNQPQHF	TRBJ1-5	-	TRBV21-1	-
TGCAGTGCTCGTGGGGGGACTAGCGGGAACAATGAGCAGTTCTTC	CSARGGTSGNNEQFF	TRBJ2-1	TRBD2	TRBV20-1	-
TGTGCCAGCAGCCAAGAACCTAGCCAAGGGACCCAGTACTTC	CASSQEPSQGTQYF	TRBJ2-5	-	TRBV3-1	-
TGTGCCACCAGCAGAGATTATAGGGTAACTGGCTACACCTTC	CATSRDYRVTGYTF	TRBJ1-2	-	TRBV15	-
TGCAGCGTTGTTCACACCGGGGAGCTGTTTTTT	CSVVHTGELFF	TRBJ2-2	-	TRBV29-1	-